This T cell receptor (beta chain) emerged from a study of CD8+ T cells in alopecia areata. Germline values: CDR1 SQVTM, CDR2 ANQGSEA. Deletions cut 4 bases from V and 2 bases from J, with 15 bases between. This CDR3 spans 14 amino acids. Study-level findings and limits: When scalp samples are sequenced, resident alphabeta T cells of normal skin are also captured.

Treatment described: oral pan-JAK inhibitor, 5-10 mg twice daily. Samples from alopecia areata patients were lesional scalp punch biopsies and peripheral blood. CD4+ and CD8+ T cells were sorted from PBMCs stained for CD3, CD4 and CD8. About this clone: The target antigen is unknown.

Following RNA extraction, reverse transcription yielded cDNA that acted as the sequencing template. Clones were sequenced by immunoSEQ multiplex PCR, and TCRdb holds only the in-frame ones, with some missing. The data show 150,000 to 200,000 clones, with roughly 60% seen just once and 16% held by the top ten. This receptor was taken from a human donor with alopecia areata. This chain connects TRBV29-1 to TRBJ2-7; D may be TRBD1 or TRBD2 (5 bases each). Sample: CD4+ T cells sorted from blood, taken between weeks 55 and 70, from a patient treated with tofacitinib. CDR3: CSVAGRLTAYEQYF. The DNA of the CDR3 is TGCAGCGTTGCGGGACGCCTGACGGCCTACGAGCAGTACTTC.